There are many counts of the clone carrying this T cell receptor (beta chain). Its cognate antigen is unknown. Germline loops: CDR1 MDHEN, CDR2 SYDVKM. The CDR3 consists of 15 residues. Trimming took 6 bases from V and 0 from J, leaving 14 bases between them. These data come from a study of metastatic and nonmetastatic thyroid tumors. At the level of the study: Blood and tumor or nodule tissue repertoires from malignant and benign thyroid patients were compared.

Thyroid surgery was performed in patients who had received no treatment beforehand. The study, taken as a whole, reports: Within blood and tumor, benign nodules reportedly had significantly lower TCR beta diversity than malignant thyroid tumors did.

Per the study methods: Between-group CDR3 differences, defined by clinicopathological status, yielded a distant-metastasis classifier for papillary thyroid cancer. TCRdb re-clonotyped the PCR reads through MiXCR. These V and J calls derive from TCRdb rather than the authors' analysis. The sample shows about 16,000 clones, roughly an eighth of them seen only once. The clonotype originates from a female donor with papillary thyroid cancer or a benign thyroid nodule (not recorded which). Some clones in this sample may be carry-over from other donors' samples. Sequenced input: tumor tissue. The V and J genes are TRBV28 and TRBJ2-5, with D perhaps TRBD2 (7 bases). DNA for the CDR3: TGTGCCAGCAGCGGGGAGGGGGGCTACCAAGAGACCCAGTACTTC. Translated: CASSGEGGYQETQYF.